Following are 16 T cell receptor beta chains from one sample sequenced in a study of blood T cell repertoires in COVID-19. Assay used: immunoSEQ multiplex PCR; TCRdb lists only in-frame clones, some missing. Of about 170,000 clones listed, roughly 91% are singletons. The sample was peripheral blood. These TCRs come from a man between 45 and 60 years old who had recovered from COVID-19.

The CDR3 region is CASSLYSLAGNTGELFF. For the CDR3, the DNA is TGTGCCAGCAGCTTATATTCACTAGCGGGGAACACCGGGGAGCTGTTTTTT. The J gene is TRBJ2-2, the V gene TRBV7-2; 9 positions match TRBD2. V trimming: 2 bases; J trimming: 1 base; junction bases outside the gene matches: 5. This CDR3 contains 17 residues. CDR1 SGHTA and CDR2 FQGNSA come from the germline V gene.

DNA of the CDR3: TGTGCCAGCAGCTTAGCGCCCCCAGGGCACAGCACAGATACGCAGTATTTT. Its protein product is CASSLAPPGHSTDTQYF. The V call is TRBV7-2, the J call TRBJ2-3, with D possibly TRBD1 on 5 matching bases. Between the trimmed V and J ends, which lost 0 bases and 0 bases, there was a span of 13 bases. This CDR3 comprises 17 residues. Germline V gives CDR1 SGHTA, CDR2 FQGNSA. Supplemented by reference TRBV7-2 and TRBJ2-3, the full variable domain reads GAGVSQSPSNKVTEKGKDVELRCDPISGHTALYWYRQSLGQGLEFLIYFQGNSAPDKSGLPSDRFSAERTGGSVSTLTIQRTQQEDSAVYLCASSLAPPGHSTDTQYFGPGTRLTVL.

This chain links TRBV6-6 with TRBJ2-1, with 7 bases matching TRBD1. Trimming took 6 bases from V and 5 from J; bases not matched to a gene: 10. Germline V gene lookup returns CDR1 MNHNY and CDR2 SVGAGI (reference sequence). The CDR3 loop spans 15 amino acids. CDR3 in amino acids: CASSPPGQTNNEQFF. CDR3 sequence (DNA): TGTGCCAGCAGCCCACCGGGACAGACGAACAATGAGCAGTTCTTC.

This clone came up once. The chain is built from TRBV6-2 or TRBV6-3 and TRBJ2-7; 7 bases align to TRBD2. Germline CDR1 reads MNHEY; CDR2 reads SVGEGT. Germline trimming cut 3 bases from V and 1 base from J; bases unmatched to any gene: 12. The CDR3 is made up of 17 amino acids. CDR3 sequence reads: CASSYSTVAGFSYEQYF. The CDR3 DNA reads TGTGCCAGCAGTTATTCTACCGTAGCGGGCTTTTCCTACGAGCAGTACTTC.

V gene TRBV28 combines with J gene TRBJ2-7; 8 positions agree with TRBD2. This CDR3 has 15 residues. Germline CDR1 reads MDHEN; CDR2 reads SYDVKM. J gave up 7 bases and V 1 base, and 9 bases lay outside the gene matches. CDR3 protein: CASSLSMAGGGEQYF. In DNA, the CDR3 is TGTGCCAGCAGTTTATCTATGGCGGGCGGGGGGGAGCAGTACTTC.

This clone was seen a few times. The rearrangement joins TRBV4-3 to TRBJ2-2, with D perhaps TRBD1 (6 bases). V lost 2 bases, J lost 1 base, and 8 bases lay in between. Germline V gives CDR1 LGHNA, CDR2 YSLEER. CDR3 size: 15 residues. CDR3 DNA: TGCGCCAGCAGCCAACCGGGACAGAACACCGGGGAGCTGTTTTTT. This encodes CASSQPGQNTGELFF.

The CDR3 sequence: CASSSQVNTEAFF. The CDR3 DNA is TGCGCCAGCAGCTCCCAGGTGAACACTGAAGCTTTCTTT. The V call is TRBV4-3, the J call TRBJ1-1; D not certain. This CDR3 region has 13 residues. The V and J ends lost 5 bases and 0 bases respectively, with 7 bases between them. Germline assignment: CDR1 LGHNA and CDR2 YSLEER.

V gene TRBV7-2 combines with J gene TRBJ2-7, with D possibly TRBD1 on 5 matching bases. CDR3 length equals 12 residues. The germline gives CDR1 SGHTA, CDR2 FQGNSA. V gave up 5 bases and J gave up 3 bases, with 8 bases separating them. In DNA, the CDR3 is TGTGCCAGCAGCATCGACAGCTACGAGCAGTACTTC. It yields the protein CASSIDSYEQYF.

This rearrangement joins TRBV6-5 to TRBJ1-3, with D possibly being TRBD1 (6 bases). V lost 7 bases to trimming and J lost 0 bases, with 13 bases between them. The CDR3 is 15 amino acids. CDR1 is MNHEY and CDR2 is SVGAGI in the germline V gene. The CDR3 loop reads CASNRQDSSGNTIYF. CDR3 in DNA: TGTGCCAGCAATCGACAGGATAGCTCTGGAAACACCATATATTTT.

This clone has just a few counts. The rearrangement joins TRBV7-2 to TRBJ1-5; no clear D gene. The V and J ends lost 5 bases and 3 bases respectively, with 5 bases between them. CDR1 is SGHTA, CDR2 FQGNSA, per germline. The CDR3 runs to 12 residues. This chain's CDR3 is CASSRDNQPQHF. CDR3 DNA sequence: TGTGCCAGCAGCCGAGACAATCAGCCCCAGCATTTT. The complete variable domain, with remaining parts taken from reference TRBV7-2 and TRBJ1-5, reads GAGVSQSPSNKVTEKGKDVELRCDPISGHTALYWYRQSLGQGLEFLIYFQGNSAPDKSGLPSDRFSAERTGGSVSTLTIQRTQQEDSAVYLCASSRDNQPQHFGDGTRLSIL.

Details on this clone: The sample has other DNA sequences that encode this CDR3 too. V is TRBV7-9 and J is TRBJ2-5; TRBD1 is a possible D gene (5 bases). Trimming cost V 1 base and J 3 bases, with 6 bases left between them. Germline CDR1 is SEHNR and CDR2 is FQNEAQ (reference sequence). This CDR3 has 13 residues. The CDR3 is CASSLDRKETQYF. The CDR3 DNA reads as TGTGCCAGCAGCTTAGACAGGAAAGAGACCCAGTACTTC.

Concerning this clone itself: At one end the junction does not follow the germline gene, possibly because of a read error. The CDR3 DNA sequence: TGTGCCAGCACCCAACTTACAGGGAACACCGGGGAGCTGTTTTTT. This encodes CASTQLTGNTGELFF. The chain uses TRBV4-2 and TRBJ2-2; tentative D call: TRBD1 (5 bases). The CDR3 is 15 residues long. Looked up from germline, CDR1 is LGHNA and CDR2 is YNFKEQ.

J is TRBJ2-2 and V is TRBV29-1, with 11 bases aligning to TRBD1. V trimming: 7 bases; J trimming: 4 bases; junction bases outside the gene matches: 8. CDR1 SQVTM and CDR2 ANQGSEA come from the germline V gene. This CDR3 contains 15 residues. DNA of the CDR3: TGCAGCGCCAGGACAGGGGGCGCATCCACCGGGGAGCTGTTTTTT. Translating gives CSARTGGASTGELFF.

A remark on this clone: Other DNA sequences in this specimen translate into the identical CDR3. The chain employs TRBV5-4 and TRBJ2-7; D is unresolved. V lost 0 bases and J lost 1, with 5 bases in between. The CDR3 length is 13 residues. Germline CDR1 is SGHNT and CDR2 is YYREEE (reference sequence). The DNA for the CDR3 is TGTGCCAGCAGCTTGGGCAGTTCCTACGAGCAGTACTTC. Its protein is CASSLGSSYEQYF.

This chain uses TRBV11-2 with TRBJ1-3, with 8 positions matching TRBD1. V lost 1 base and J lost 2; bases outside the gene matches: 7. From germline, CDR1 is SGHAT and CDR2 FQNNGV. The CDR3 has 17 residues. This CDR3 is CASSLVVTGVTGNTIYF. CDR3 nucleotide sequence: TGTGCCAGCAGCTTAGTGGTGACAGGGGTCACTGGAAACACCATATATTTT. The full variable domain, with the rest looked up from reference TRBV11-2 and TRBJ1-3, is EAGVAQSPRYKIIEKRQSVAFWCNPISGHATLYWYQQILGQGPKLLIQFQNNGVVDDSQLPKDRFSAERLKGVDSTLKIQPAKLEDSAVYLCASSLVVTGVTGNTIYFGEGSWLTVV.

The chain has TRBV12-3 or TRBV12-4 and TRBJ2-5; D possibly corresponds to TRBD2 (5 bases). The CDR3 is made up of 13 amino acids. V lost 3 bases and J 5 bases, leaving 10 bases between the germline ends. CDR3 region: CASSFVGSETQYF. CDR3 in DNA: TGTGCCAGCAGTTTCGTGGGGAGTGAGACCCAGTACTTC.